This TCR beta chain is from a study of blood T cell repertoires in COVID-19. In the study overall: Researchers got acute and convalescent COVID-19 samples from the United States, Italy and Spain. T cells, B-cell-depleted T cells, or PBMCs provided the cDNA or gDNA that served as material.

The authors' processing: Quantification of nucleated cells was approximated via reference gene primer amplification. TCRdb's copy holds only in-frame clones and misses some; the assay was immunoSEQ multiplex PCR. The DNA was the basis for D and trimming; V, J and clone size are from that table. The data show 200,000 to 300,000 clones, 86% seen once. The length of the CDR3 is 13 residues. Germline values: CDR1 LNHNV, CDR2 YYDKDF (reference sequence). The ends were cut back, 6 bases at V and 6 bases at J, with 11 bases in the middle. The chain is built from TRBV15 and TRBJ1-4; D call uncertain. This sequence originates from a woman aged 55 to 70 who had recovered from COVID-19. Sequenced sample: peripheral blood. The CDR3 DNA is TGTGCCACCAGAAAGTGGAGGGATGAAAAACTGTTTTTT. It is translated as CATRKWRDEKLFF.